The present entry profiles one TCR beta chain with its context. What it binds is unknown. The read halts 3 residues ahead of the CDR3 end, with the missing end drawn from the germline J gene. This entry comes from a study of T cells in women clearing cervical HPV infection. The method was immunoSEQ multiplex PCR; TCRdb's version includes in-frame clones alone and lacks a portion of them. In total, the table holds some 40,000 clones. Germline-derived CDR1 and CDR2 are SGHRS and YFSETQ. CDR3 length: 15 residues. V lost 3 bases, J lost 6 bases, and 17 bases lay in between. All participants had a single incident cervical HPV16 infection, and prevalent HPV16 infections were excluded. Findings and caveats of the study: Combining TCR richness with V gene abundances gave approximately 0.8 AUC. CIN3+ cases had significantly higher TCR repertoire richness than controls, but evenness did not differ.

The sample consisted of blood buffy coat. The gene calls are TRBV5-1 and TRBJ2-3; tentatively, D is TRBD1 (5 bases). This TCR was recovered from a woman between 18 and 70 years old with a cervical HPV16 infection that either progressed to CIN3+ or cleared (not recorded which). The sequenced CDR3 bases are TGCGCCAGCAGCTCCTCGGACATGGGATGGGATACG. The encoded protein is CASSSSDMGWDT. The entire CDR3 protein is CASSSSDMGWDTQYF.